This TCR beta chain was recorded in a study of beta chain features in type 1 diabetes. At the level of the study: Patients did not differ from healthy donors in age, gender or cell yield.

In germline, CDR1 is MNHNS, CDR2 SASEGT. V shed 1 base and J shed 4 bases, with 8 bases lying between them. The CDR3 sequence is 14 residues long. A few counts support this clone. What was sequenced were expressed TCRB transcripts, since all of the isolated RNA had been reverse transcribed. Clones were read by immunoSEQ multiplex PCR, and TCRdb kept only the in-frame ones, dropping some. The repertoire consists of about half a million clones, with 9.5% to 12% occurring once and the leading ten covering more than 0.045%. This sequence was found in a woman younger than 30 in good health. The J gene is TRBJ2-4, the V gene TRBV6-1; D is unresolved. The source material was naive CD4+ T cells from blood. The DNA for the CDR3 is TGTGCCAGCAGTGAAGGGGTTTGGAAAAACATTCAGTACTTC. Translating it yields CASSEGVWKNIQYF.